Listed below are T cell receptor beta chains from one sample, sequenced in a study of prognosis after radiotherapy for stage I lung cancer. TCRdb reprocessed the multiplex PCR reads via MiXCR and lists one record per CDR3 protein. This table has about 13,000 distinct CDR3 sequences, 43% appearing once. The material sequenced was PBMCs, taken before or after stereotactic body radiation therapy (not recorded which). The source of these receptors is a donor aged 50 or older with non-small cell lung cancer. Each CDR3 is given with its conserved first and last residue. A D gene is named only where the DNA matches it firmly. Size tells how often a clone was seen (once, few, many) or the class of an expanded clone, and some rows leave it out.

D gene: NA; clone size: NA; V gene: TRBV20-1; J gene: TRBJ2-1; CDR3 DNA: TGCAGTGCTCTAGACTGGAATGAGCAGTTCTTC; CDR3 protein: CSALDWNEQFF
D gene: NA; clone size: many; V gene: TRBV6-1; J gene: TRBJ2-3; CDR3 DNA: TGTGCCAGCAGTGATCGAGGGCAGCGCGGGAAGGCGATAGATACGCAGTATTTT; CDR3 protein: CASSDRGQRGKAIDTQYF
D gene: NA; clone size: many; V gene: TRBV6-4; J gene: TRBJ1-5; CDR3 DNA: TGTGCCAGCAGTGAGGACGGTAATCAGCCCCAGCATTTT; CDR3 protein: CASSEDGNQPQHF
D gene: NA; clone size: medium-sized; V gene: TRBV28; J gene: TRBJ2-7; CDR3 DNA: TGTGCCAGCAGGGGGACCCCTTCCTACGAGCAGTACTTC; CDR3 protein: CASRGTPSYEQYF
D gene: TRBD2; clone size: NA; V gene: TRBV27; J gene: TRBJ2-1; CDR3 DNA: TGTGCCAGCACCACCGGGACTAGCGAGAATGAGCAGTTCTTC; CDR3 protein: CASTTGTSENEQFF
D gene: TRBD2; clone size: many; V gene: TRBV9; J gene: TRBJ2-2; CDR3 DNA: TGTGCCAGCAGCCTCAGCGGGGTAGCGGGGTCAAATCCGAACACCGGGGAGCTGTTTTTT; CDR3 protein: CASSLSGVAGSNPNTGELFF
D gene: NA; clone size: many; V gene: TRBV6-1; J gene: TRBJ1-1; CDR3 DNA: TGTGCCAGCAGATTGGAGAAGGGCACTGAAGCTTTCTTT; CDR3 protein: CASRLEKGTEAFF
D gene: NA; clone size: NA; V gene: TRBV5-6; J gene: TRBJ1-2; CDR3 DNA: TGTGCCAGTAGCTTAGAAGAAAACTATGGCTACACCTTC; CDR3 protein: CASSLEENYGYTF
D gene: NA; clone size: many; V gene: TRBV7-6; J gene: TRBJ2-1; CDR3 DNA: TGTGCCAGCAGCACATTTTACAATGAGCAGTTCTTC; CDR3 protein: CASSTFYNEQFF
D gene: TRBD2; clone size: NA; V gene: TRBV2; J gene: TRBJ2-2; CDR3 DNA: TGTGCCAGCAGTATAGCGGGAGCCTCCACCGGGGAGCTGTTTTTT; CDR3 protein: CASSIAGASTGELFF
D gene: NA; clone size: many; V gene: TRBV5-6; J gene: TRBJ1-2; CDR3 DNA: TGTGCCAGCATCAAAGAAGGGGGTTATAAGGATGGCTACACCTTC; CDR3 protein: CASIKEGGYKDGYTF
D gene: TRBD1; clone size: NA; V gene: TRBV28; J gene: TRBJ1-1; CDR3 DNA: TGTGCCATCAGGGGGCTGATCGAGGGAGCTTTCTTT; CDR3 protein: CAIRGLIEGAFF
D gene: NA; clone size: many; V gene: TRBV20-1; J gene: TRBJ1-5; CDR3 DNA: TGCAGTGCTAATTCCTTAGGGGGAAGCAATCAGCCCCAGCATTTT; CDR3 protein: CSANSLGGSNQPQHF
D gene: NA; clone size: once; V gene: TRBV7-3; J gene: TRBJ1-2; CDR3 DNA: TGTGCCAGCAGCTTAAGGGGGGGGAACCGTTTTAACTATGGCTACACCTTC; CDR3 protein: CASSLRGGNRFNYGYTF
D gene: NA; clone size: NA; V gene: TRBV6-1; J gene: TRBJ1-2; CDR3 DNA: TGTGCCAGCAGTGAAGCGCGAGGACCCTGCTACACCTTC; CDR3 protein: CASSEARGPCYTF
D gene: TRBD1; clone size: medium-sized; V gene: TRBV12-3/TRBV12-4; J gene: TRBJ1-6; CDR3 DNA: TGTGCCAGCGGAAACCTTAGGGACAGGGGTTCACCCCTCCACTTT; CDR3 protein: CASGNLRDRGSPLHF
D gene: NA; clone size: medium-sized; V gene: TRBV27; J gene: TRBJ1-2; CDR3 DNA: TGTGCCAGCAGGGGCTGGAACTATGGCTACACCTTC; CDR3 protein: CASRGWNYGYTF
D gene: NA; clone size: large; V gene: TRBV24-1; J gene: TRBJ1-2; CDR3 DNA: TGTGCCACCAGTGGTCCGGACATATCCCTATACACCTTC; CDR3 protein: CATSGPDISLYTF
D gene: TRBD2; clone size: many; V gene: TRBV4-3; J gene: TRBJ2-7; CDR3 DNA: TGCGCCAGCAGCCAAGAGTTAACTAGCGGGGATAGAACCTACGAGCAGTACTTC; CDR3 protein: CASSQELTSGDRTYEQYF
D gene: TRBD2; clone size: many; V gene: TRBV5-1; J gene: TRBJ2-3; CDR3 DNA: TGCGCCAGCAGCCCTAACGGGGGGGCCACAGATACGCAGTATTTT; CDR3 protein: CASSPNGGATDTQYF
D gene: TRBD1; clone size: few; V gene: TRBV29-1; J gene: TRBJ2-5; CDR3 DNA: TGCAGCGCCGCCAAACGACAGGGGGTAGAGACCCAGTACTTC; CDR3 protein: CSAAKRQGVETQYF
D gene: NA; clone size: many; V gene: TRBV3-1; J gene: TRBJ1-6; CDR3 DNA: TGTGCCAGCAGCCAAGTCCCAGGGCCGTCACCCCTCCACTTT; CDR3 protein: CASSQVPGPSPLHF
D gene: NA; clone size: many; V gene: TRBV2; J gene: TRBJ2-3; CDR3 DNA: TGTGCCAGCCGAATGGACAGACACACAGATACGCAGTATTTT; CDR3 protein: CASRMDRHTDTQYF
D gene: NA; clone size: NA; V gene: TRBV20-1; J gene: TRBJ1-5; CDR3 DNA: TGCAGTGCTAGAGATCCGGCAGGGCCCAATCAGCCCCAGCATTTT; CDR3 protein: CSARDPAGPNQPQHF
D gene: TRBD1; clone size: medium-sized; V gene: TRBV6-2/TRBV6-3; J gene: TRBJ1-2; CDR3 DNA: TGTGCCAGCAGTTACACGACGACAGGGCTGGATGGCTACACCTTC; CDR3 protein: CASSYTTTGLDGYTF
D gene: TRBD1; clone size: many; V gene: TRBV20-1; J gene: TRBJ2-7; CDR3 DNA: TGCAGTGCTAGCGGACAGGGGGTCGCCTCCTACGAGCAGTACTTC; CDR3 protein: CSASGQGVASYEQYF
D gene: TRBD1; clone size: many; V gene: TRBV28; J gene: TRBJ2-2; CDR3 DNA: TGTGCCAGCTACCCCATGACAGGGGGCGGTAACACCGGGGAGCTGTTTTTT; CDR3 protein: CASYPMTGGGNTGELFF
D gene: NA; clone size: NA; V gene: TRBV28; J gene: TRBJ2-3; CDR3 DNA: TGTGCCAGCGGGAGGACTTGGGGGACAGATACGCAGTATTTT; CDR3 protein: CASGRTWGTDTQYF
D gene: NA; clone size: many; V gene: TRBV2; J gene: TRBJ1-5; CDR3 DNA: TGTGCCAGCAGTGAAGCGCCGGGCCATTATAGCAATCAGCCCCAGCATTTT; CDR3 protein: CASSEAPGHYSNQPQHF
D gene: NA; clone size: NA; V gene: TRBV7-2; J gene: TRBJ1-6; CDR3 DNA: TGTGCCAGCAGCAAATGGACGGCGCGCGGAGCACCGCTCCACTTT; CDR3 protein: CASSKWTARGAPLHF
D gene: NA; clone size: few; V gene: TRBV6-1; J gene: TRBJ1-2; CDR3 DNA: TGTGCCAGCAGTGGTAGGGCCGGTGGCTACACCTTC; CDR3 protein: CASSGRAGGYTF
D gene: NA; clone size: medium-sized; V gene: TRBV7-3; J gene: TRBJ1-3; CDR3 DNA: TGTGCCAGCAGCCCGGGTCTTCGATATCCTCAAGAAAGAGGAAACACCATATATTTT; CDR3 protein: CASSPGLRYPQERGNTIYF
D gene: TRBD1; clone size: many; V gene: TRBV20-1; J gene: TRBJ1-2; CDR3 DNA: TGCAGTGCTATCCCCGGGACAGGGGTTGGGTCTGGCTACACCTTC; CDR3 protein: CSAIPGTGVGSGYTF
D gene: TRBD2; clone size: NA; V gene: TRBV12-3/TRBV12-4; J gene: TRBJ2-1; CDR3 DNA: TGTGCCAGCAGCAACCGCGGGACTAGCCAAGAGGATGAGCAGTTCTTC; CDR3 protein: CASSNRGTSQEDEQFF
D gene: NA; clone size: NA; V gene: TRBV2; J gene: TRBJ1-6; CDR3 DNA: TGTGCCAGCAGTGAAGAAGGGGCTCGCCTCCACTTT; CDR3 protein: CASSEEGARLHF
D gene: TRBD2; clone size: NA; V gene: TRBV12-3/TRBV12-4; J gene: TRBJ2-7; CDR3 DNA: TGTGCCAGCAGAGCGGGGGGGTACGAGAAGTACTTC; CDR3 protein: CASRAGGYEKYF
D gene: NA; clone size: NA; V gene: TRBV2; J gene: TRBJ2-2; CDR3 DNA: TGTGCCAGCAGTGGTACAGAATCCGGGGAGCTGTTTTTT; CDR3 protein: CASSGTESGELFF
D gene: NA; clone size: medium-sized; V gene: TRBV5-1; J gene: TRBJ1-6; CDR3 DNA: TGCGCCAGCAGCCCAGTTAGTAATTCACCCCTCCACTTT; CDR3 protein: CASSPVSNSPLHF